This T cell receptor beta chain was profiled in a study of shared clonotypes between healthy human individuals. This clone was observed once. In the original processing: Filtering was not the same, since immunoSEQ gave junction-only sequences without quality scores. Using immunoSEQ multiplex PCR, the repertoire was profiled, and TCRdb retains in-frame clones only, with some absent. D and trimming were read from the DNA, whereas the V and J calls and clone size are those reported in that table. This sample carries hundreds of thousands of clones, 74% of them seen once, and the ten largest clones take 1.7%. Germline CDR1 and CDR2: LGHNT and FRNRAP. V was trimmed by 1 base and J by 5 bases, leaving 5 bases between them. CDR3 size: 12 residues.

Source material: memory CD4+ T cells sorted from blood. The subset denotes: CD45RA-negative fraction. This receptor was taken from a woman in her 30s in good health. The chain uses TRBV12-5 and TRBJ2-5; D gene ambiguous. This chain's CDR3 is CASGLGAETQYF. CDR3 DNA sequence: TGTGCTAGTGGTTTGGGGGCGGAGACCCAGTACTTC.